The clone carrying this T cell receptor (beta chain) was counted between two and nine times. MiXCR, run by TCRdb on the 5' RACE reads, gives a single entry per CDR3 protein. The profile covers approximately 600,000 distinct CDR3 sequences, with roughly 9.9% appearing a single time and more than 2.5% taken by the ten largest. The data derive from a study of identical twins. These data were also filed under a second study, of yellow fever vaccine responses in identical twins.

Sequencing was done on a sample of PBMCs. The source is a woman aged 18-35 years in good health.

The CDR3 bases are TGTGCCAGCAGTTCAGAGGGGGCGGGGGACTATGGCTACACCTTC. Its translation is CASSSEGAGDYGYTF. The chain carries TRBV28 and TRBJ1-2, with TRBD1 matching 7 bases. V lost 4 bases and J lost 3; bases outside the gene matches: 8. Germline loops: CDR1 MDHEN, CDR2 SYDVKM. This CDR3 spans 15 amino acids.